This T cell receptor (beta chain) is drawn from a study of cytomegalovirus exposure and HLA in healthy donors. The CDR3 spans 12 residues. Germline CDR1 is MNHEY and CDR2 is SMNVEV (reference sequence). The PCR was carried out with 60 Vbeta primers and 13 Jbeta primers. Some clones are missing from TCRdb's copy, which holds only in-frame ones; the method was immunoSEQ multiplex PCR. The sample includes around 200,000 clones, roughly 84% of them seen just once. The sequence came from a girl aged 5 to 17 in good health and CMV-seronegative. Material for sequencing was PBMCs. The chain joins TRBV27 to TRBJ1-1; D gene ambiguous. CDR3 DNA: TGTGATGCGGGGTCCATCGGAACTGAAGCTTTCTTT. It codes for CDAGSIGTEAFF.